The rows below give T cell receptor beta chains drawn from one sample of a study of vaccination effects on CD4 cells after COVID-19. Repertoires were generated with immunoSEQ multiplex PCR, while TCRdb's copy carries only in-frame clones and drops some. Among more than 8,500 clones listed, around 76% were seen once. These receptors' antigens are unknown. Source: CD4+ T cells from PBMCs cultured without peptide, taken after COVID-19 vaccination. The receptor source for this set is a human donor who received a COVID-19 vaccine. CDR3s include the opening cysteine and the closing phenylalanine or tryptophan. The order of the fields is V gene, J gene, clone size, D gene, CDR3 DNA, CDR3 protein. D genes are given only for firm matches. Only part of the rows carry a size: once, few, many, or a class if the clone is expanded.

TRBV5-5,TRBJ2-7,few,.,TGTGCCAGCAGCTTGGACAGGGATTCCTACGAGCAGTACTTC,CASSLDRDSYEQYF
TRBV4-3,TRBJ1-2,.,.,TGCGCCAGCAGCCAAGCCACAGGGATTAATAACTATGGCTACACCTTC,CASSQATGINNYGYTF
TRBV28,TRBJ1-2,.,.,TGTGCCAGCAGTCCACAGGGTAACTATGGCTACACCTTC,CASSPQGNYGYTF
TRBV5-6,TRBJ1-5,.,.,TGTGCCAGCAGCTTATATTGGTCTAATAGCAATCAGCCCCAGCATTTT,CASSLYWSNSNQPQHF
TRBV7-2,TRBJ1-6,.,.,TGTGCCAGCAGCCACCCAGACATCTATAATTCACCCCTCCACTTT,CASSHPDIYNSPLHF
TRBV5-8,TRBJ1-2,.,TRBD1,TGTGCCAGCAGCCCTGGACAGGGATCGGACTATGGCTACACCTTC,CASSPGQGSDYGYTF
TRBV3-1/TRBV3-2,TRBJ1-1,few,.,TGTGCCAGCAGCCAAGGCCTCAGAAACACTGAAGCTTTCTTT,CASSQGLRNTEAFF
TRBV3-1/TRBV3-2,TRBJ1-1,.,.,TGTGCCAGCAGCCAAGTAGAGAGTGCCAGGAACACTGAAGCTTTCTTT,CASSQVESARNTEAFF
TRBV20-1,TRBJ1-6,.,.,TGCAGTGCTAGTGAGGCAGTAACAAATTCACCCCTCCACTTT,CSASEAVTNSPLHF
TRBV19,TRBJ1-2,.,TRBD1,TGTGCCAGTAGTAGGACAGGGGTGGTCTATGGCTACACCTTC,CASSRTGVVYGYTF
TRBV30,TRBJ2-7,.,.,TGTGCCTGGAGACAGGGAATGGTGGGCGAGCAGTACTTC,CAWRQGMVGEQYF
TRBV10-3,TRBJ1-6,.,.,TGTGCCATCAGTGAGTCGGTAGCGCGTAATTCACCCCTCCACTTT,CAISESVARNSPLHF
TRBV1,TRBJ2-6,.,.,TGCACCAGCCGGGCCAACGTCCTGACTTTC,CTSRANVLTF
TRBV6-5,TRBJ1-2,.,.,TGTGCCAGCAGTTACTCTGGAAATGGCTACACCTTC,CASSYSGNGYTF
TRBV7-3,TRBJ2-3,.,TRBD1,TGTGCCAGCAGCCCCCTAAGGGCAGGGGGTACGCAGTATTTT,CASSPLRAGGTQYF
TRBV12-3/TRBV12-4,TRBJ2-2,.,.,TGTGCCAGCAGTTTATATTCTCCCGGGGAGCTGTTTTTT,CASSLYSPGELFF
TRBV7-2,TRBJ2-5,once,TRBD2,TGTGCCAGCAGCTTAGTGGGGACTAGCGGGGGGGAAGTAGAGACCCAGTACTTC,CASSLVGTSGGEVETQYF
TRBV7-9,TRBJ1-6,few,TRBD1,TGTGCCAGCAGCACGTCCCGGGACAGATTATTGGGTTCACCCCTCCACTTT,CASSTSRDRLLGSPLHF
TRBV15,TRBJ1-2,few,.,TGTGCCACCAGCAGAGATTTAACGACGGCGGGTTACACCTTC,CATSRDLTTAGYTF
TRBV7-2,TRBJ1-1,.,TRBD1,TGTGCCAGCAGCCGTGGAGGCGGACAGGGTGAAGCTTTCTTT,CASSRGGGQGEAFF
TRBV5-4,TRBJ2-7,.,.,TGTGCCAGCAGCCCGACACCAGCCTACGAGCAGTACTTC,CASSPTPAYEQYF
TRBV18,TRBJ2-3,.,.,TGTGCCAGCTCACTGGAGGATACGCAGTATTTT,CASSLEDTQYF
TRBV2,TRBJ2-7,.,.,TGTGCCAGCAGTGTTGGGGGAGGTGACGAGCAGTACTTC,CASSVGGGDEQYF
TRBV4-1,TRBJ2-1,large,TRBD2,TGCGCCAGCAGCCCCCTATGGGCTAGCGGGACTAGGAATGAGCAGTTCTTC,CASSPLWASGTRNEQFF
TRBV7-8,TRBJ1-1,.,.,TGTGCCAGCAGCTTGCGGGACAAGAACACTGAAGCTTTCTTT,CASSLRDKNTEAFF
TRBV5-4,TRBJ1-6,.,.,TGTGCCAGCAGCTTGGCAGGGGTGCCTGGGGGACCCCTCCACTTT,CASSLAGVPGGPLHF
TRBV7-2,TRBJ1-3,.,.,TGTGCCAGCAGCGAGGACGTGGGGCCTGGAAACACCATATATTTT,CASSEDVGPGNTIYF
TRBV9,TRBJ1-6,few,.,TGTGCCAGCAGCCCCTCGGACGGGGCCTATAATTCACCCCTCCACTTT,CASSPSDGAYNSPLHF
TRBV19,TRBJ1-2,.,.,TGTGCCAGTAATACGGCCTATGGCTACACCTTC,CASNTAYGYTF
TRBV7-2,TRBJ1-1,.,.,TGTGCCAGCAGCCCCCATAACAGCAGAGAAGCTTTCTTT,CASSPHNSREAFF
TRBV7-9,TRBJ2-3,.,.,TGTGCCAGCAGCCTCGGCCCAGGCATCGATACGCAGTATTTT,CASSLGPGIDTQYF
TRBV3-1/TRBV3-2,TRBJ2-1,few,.,TGTGCCAGCAGCACCGGGCCCGAGCAGTTCTTC,CASSTGPEQFF
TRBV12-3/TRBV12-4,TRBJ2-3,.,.,TGTGCCAGCAGTTTGATGAGCACAGATACGCAGTATTTT,CASSLMSTDTQYF
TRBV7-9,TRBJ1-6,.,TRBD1,TGTGCCAGCAGCTTAGGAACAGGGGATTCACCCCTCCACTTT,CASSLGTGDSPLHF
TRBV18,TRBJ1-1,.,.,TGTGCCAGCTCACTTAACGTCCAGAGTGAAGCTTTCTTT,CASSLNVQSEAFF
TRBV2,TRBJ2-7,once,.,TGTGCCAGCAGCTCTAGCCTCTACGAGCAGTACTTC,CASSSSLYEQYF
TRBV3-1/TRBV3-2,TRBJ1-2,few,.,TGTGCCAGCAGCCAATTCCGGTCGGGCGGGAAAAATGGCGGCTACACCTTC,CASSQFRSGGKNGGYTF
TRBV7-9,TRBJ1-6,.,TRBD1,TGTGCCAGCAGCGGACAGGGTAATTCACCCCTCCACTTT,CASSGQGNSPLHF
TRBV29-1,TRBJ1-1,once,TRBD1,TGCAGCGCTACTACGACAGGGTCGACGACTGAAGCTTTCTTT,CSATTTGSTTEAFF
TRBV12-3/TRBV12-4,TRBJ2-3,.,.,TGTGCCAGCATCCTCGGAAATACGCAGTATTTT,CASILGNTQYF
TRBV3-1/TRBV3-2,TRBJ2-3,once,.,TGTGCCAGCAGCCAAACAGATACGCAGTATTTT,CASSQTDTQYF
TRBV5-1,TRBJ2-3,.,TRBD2,TGCGCCAGCAGCCGGGATGCAGCGGGGGGCACAGATACGCAGTATTTT,CASSRDAAGGTDTQYF
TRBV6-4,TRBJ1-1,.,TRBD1,TGTGCCAGCAGTGAACCTCGGACAGGGGGCTTCCCTGAAGCTTTCTTT,CASSEPRTGGFPEAFF
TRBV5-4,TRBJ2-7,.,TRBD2,TGTGCCAGCAGCTTGAAACTTGGAGCGGGAGGGGACGAGCAGTACTTC,CASSLKLGAGGDEQYF
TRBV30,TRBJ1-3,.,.,TGTGCCTGGACTAGTAAGGGGGGGCGCGGAAACACCATATATTTT,CAWTSKGGRGNTIYF
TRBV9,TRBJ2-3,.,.,TGTGCCAGCAGCGCCACCGGGTCAGATACGCAGTATTTT,CASSATGSDTQYF
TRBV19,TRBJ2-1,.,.,TGTGCCAGTAGTGACGGGACTCCCTACGATGAGCAGTTCTTC,CASSDGTPYDEQFF
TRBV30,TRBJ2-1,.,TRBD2,TGTGCCTGGACCTTTCGGCGGGGGAGACTTTACAATGAGCAGTTCTTC,CAWTFRRGRLYNEQFF
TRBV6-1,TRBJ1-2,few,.,TGTGCCAGCAGTGAAGCGTTCGCGGAAGCTAACTATGGCTACACCTTC,CASSEAFAEANYGYTF